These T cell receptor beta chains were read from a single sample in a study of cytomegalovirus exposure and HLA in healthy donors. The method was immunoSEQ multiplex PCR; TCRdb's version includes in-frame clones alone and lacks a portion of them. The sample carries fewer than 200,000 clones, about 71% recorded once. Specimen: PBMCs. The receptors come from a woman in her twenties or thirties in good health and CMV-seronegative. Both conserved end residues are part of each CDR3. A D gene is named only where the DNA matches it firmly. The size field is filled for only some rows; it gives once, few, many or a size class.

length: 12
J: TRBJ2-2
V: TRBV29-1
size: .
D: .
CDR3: CSSGLLTGELFF
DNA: TGCAGCTCCGGACTGCTAACCGGGGAGCTGTTTTTT

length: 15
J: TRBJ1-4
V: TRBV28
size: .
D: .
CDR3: CASSSPLGGGEKLFF
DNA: TGTGCCAGCAGTTCCCCATTAGGGGGGGGTGAAAAACTGTTTTTT

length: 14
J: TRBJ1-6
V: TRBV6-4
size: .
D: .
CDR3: CASSDSGEGSPLHF
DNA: TGTGCCAGCAGTGACTCAGGGGAAGGCTCACCCCTCCACTTT

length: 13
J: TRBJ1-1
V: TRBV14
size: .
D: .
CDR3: CASSQVSGSEAFF
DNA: TGTGCCAGCAGCCAAGTATCAGGATCTGAAGCTTTCTTT

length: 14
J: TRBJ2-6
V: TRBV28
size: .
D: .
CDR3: CAIPTVRGANVLTF
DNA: TGTGCCATCCCGACAGTACGTGGGGCCAACGTCCTGACTTTC

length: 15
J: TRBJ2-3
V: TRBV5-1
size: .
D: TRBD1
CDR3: CASSLSSGGTDTQYF
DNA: TGCGCCAGCAGCTTGTCGTCAGGGGGAACGGATACGCAGTATTTT

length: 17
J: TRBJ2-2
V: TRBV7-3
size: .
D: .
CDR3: CASSLPRSRGGSGELFF
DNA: TGTGCCAGCAGCTTACCTCGGTCCAGGGGCGGTAGCGGGGAGCTGTTTTTT

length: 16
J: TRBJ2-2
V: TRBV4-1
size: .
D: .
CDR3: CASSHPRQAATGELFF
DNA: TGCGCCAGCAGCCACCCCCGACAGGCCGCAACCGGGGAGCTGTTTTTT

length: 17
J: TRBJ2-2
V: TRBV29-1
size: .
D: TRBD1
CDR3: CSVELGQGWMNTGELFF
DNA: TGCAGCGTTGAATTGGGACAGGGATGGATGAACACCGGGGAGCTGTTTTTT

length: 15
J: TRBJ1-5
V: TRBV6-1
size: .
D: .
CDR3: CASSQNRVPNQPQHF
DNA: TGTGCCAGCAGCCAAAACAGGGTTCCAAATCAGCCCCAGCATTTT

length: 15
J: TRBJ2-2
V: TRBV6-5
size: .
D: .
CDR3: CASSYDRSNTGELFF
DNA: TGTGCCAGCAGTTACGACAGATCCAACACCGGGGAGCTGTTTTTT

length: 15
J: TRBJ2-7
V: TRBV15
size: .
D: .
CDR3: CATSSRTGYSYEQYF
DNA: TGTGCCACCAGCAGTCGCACAGGGTACTCCTACGAGCAGTACTTC

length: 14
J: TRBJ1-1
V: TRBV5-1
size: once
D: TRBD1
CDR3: CASSFTGGGDEAFF
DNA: TGCGCCAGCAGCTTTACAGGGGGGGGAGATGAAGCTTTCTTT

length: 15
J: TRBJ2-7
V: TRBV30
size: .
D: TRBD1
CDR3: CAWQPGQGSSYEQYF
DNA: TGTGCCTGGCAACCGGGACAGGGGAGCTCCTACGAGCAGTACTTC

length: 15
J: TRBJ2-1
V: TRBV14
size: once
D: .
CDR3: CASSLLQRSYNEQFF
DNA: TGTGCCAGCAGCCTCCTCCAGCGATCCTACAATGAGCAGTTCTTC

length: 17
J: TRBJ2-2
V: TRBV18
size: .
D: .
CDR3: CASSPYSGTSSTGELFF
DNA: TGTGCCAGCTCACCATATTCCGGGACAAGTTCCACCGGGGAGCTGTTTTTT

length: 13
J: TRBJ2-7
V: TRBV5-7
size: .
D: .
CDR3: CASSPDRIHEQYF
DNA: TGTGCCAGCAGCCCCGACAGGATCCACGAGCAGTACTTC

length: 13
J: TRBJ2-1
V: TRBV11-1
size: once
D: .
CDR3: CASSLGSYNEQFF
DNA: TGTGCCAGCAGCTTGGGGAGTTACAATGAGCAGTTCTTC

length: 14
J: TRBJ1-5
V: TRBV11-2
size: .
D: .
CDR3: CASSLDRVDQPQHF
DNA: TGTGCCAGCAGCTTAGACAGGGTAGATCAGCCCCAGCATTTT

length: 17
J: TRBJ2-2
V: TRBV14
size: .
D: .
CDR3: CASSQGGRWRITGELFF
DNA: TGTGCCAGCAGCCAAGGGGGCAGGTGGCGTATAACCGGGGAGCTGTTTTTT

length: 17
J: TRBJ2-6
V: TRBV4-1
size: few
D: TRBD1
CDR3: CASSRGTGGSGANVLPF
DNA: TGCGCCAGCAGCCGGGGGACAGGGGGCTCGGGGGCCAACGTCCTGCCTTTC

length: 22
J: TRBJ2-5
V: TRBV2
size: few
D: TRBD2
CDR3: CASSEKRGTSGGAFFEGETQYF
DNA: TGTGCCAGCAGTGAAAAACGCGGGACTAGCGGGGGGGCATTTTTTGAGGGAGAGACCCAGTACTTC

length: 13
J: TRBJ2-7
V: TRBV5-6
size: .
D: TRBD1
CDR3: CASSPGQEVGQYF
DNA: TGTGCCAGCAGCCCAGGACAGGAGGTTGGGCAGTACTTC

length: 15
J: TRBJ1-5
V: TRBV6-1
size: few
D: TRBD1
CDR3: CASRLTGGTNQPQHF
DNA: TGTGCCAGCAGGCTGACAGGGGGCACCAATCAGCCCCAGCATTTT

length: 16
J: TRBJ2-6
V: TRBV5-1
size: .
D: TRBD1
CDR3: CASNSQGAGGANVLTF
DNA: TGCGCCAGCAACTCCCAGGGGGCGGGTGGGGCCAACGTCCTGACTTTC

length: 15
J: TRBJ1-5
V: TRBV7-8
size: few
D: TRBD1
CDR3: CASSSRTGDNQPQHF
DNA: TGTGCCAGCAGCTCCCGGACAGGCGACAATCAGCCCCAGCATTTT

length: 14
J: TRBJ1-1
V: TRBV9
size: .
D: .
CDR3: CASSVSLVVGEAFF
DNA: TGTGCCAGCAGCGTCTCACTAGTCGTCGGTGAAGCTTTCTTT

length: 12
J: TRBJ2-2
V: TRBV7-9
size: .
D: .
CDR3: CANRANTGELFF
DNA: TGTGCCAATAGAGCGAACACCGGGGAGCTGTTTTTT

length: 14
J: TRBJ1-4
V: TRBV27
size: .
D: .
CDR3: CASSPQGVGEKLFF
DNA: TGTGCCAGCAGTCCCCAGGGTGTGGGTGAAAAACTGTTTTTT

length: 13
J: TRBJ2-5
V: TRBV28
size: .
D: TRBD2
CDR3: CASSPGLQETQYF
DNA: TGTGCCAGCAGCCCGGGACTACAAGAGACCCAGTACTTC

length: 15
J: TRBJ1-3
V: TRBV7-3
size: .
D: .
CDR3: CASSLRQSSGNTIYF
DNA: TGTGCCAGCAGCTTAAGACAGAGCTCTGGAAACACCATATATTTT

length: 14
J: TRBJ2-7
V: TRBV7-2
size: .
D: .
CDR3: CASSSPGGYYEQYF
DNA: TGTGCCAGCAGCTCCCCGGGGGGCTATTACGAGCAGTACTTC

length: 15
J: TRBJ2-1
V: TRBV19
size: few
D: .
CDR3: CASRYQTSVFNEQFF
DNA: TGTGCCAGTAGGTACCAGACTAGTGTGTTCAATGAGCAGTTCTTC

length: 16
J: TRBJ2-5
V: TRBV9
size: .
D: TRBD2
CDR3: CASSYTSWASGETQYF
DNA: TGTGCCAGCAGCTATACTAGCTGGGCTAGCGGAGAGACCCAGTACTTC

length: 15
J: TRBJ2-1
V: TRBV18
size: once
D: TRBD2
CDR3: CASSALAGEYNEQFF
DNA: TGTGCCAGCTCAGCCCTAGCGGGGGAATACAATGAGCAGTTCTTC

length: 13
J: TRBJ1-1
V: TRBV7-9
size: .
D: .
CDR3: CASTYVGTAEAFF
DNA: TGTGCCAGCACCTACGTTGGAACAGCTGAAGCTTTCTTT

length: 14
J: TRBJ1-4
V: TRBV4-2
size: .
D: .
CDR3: CASSRTESNEKLFF
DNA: TGTGCCAGCAGCCGGACAGAGTCTAATGAAAAACTGTTTTTT

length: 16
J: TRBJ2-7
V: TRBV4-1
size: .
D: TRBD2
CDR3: CASGLASGRPVDEQYF
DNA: TGCGCCAGCGGACTTGCTAGCGGGAGGCCGGTCGACGAGCAGTACTTC

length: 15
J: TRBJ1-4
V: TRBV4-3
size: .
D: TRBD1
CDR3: CASSQDGGGREKLFF
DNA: TGCGCCAGCAGCCAAGATGGAGGGGGCAGGGAAAAACTGTTTTTT

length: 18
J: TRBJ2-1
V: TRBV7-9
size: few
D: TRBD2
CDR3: CASSLKGLSSGSPDEQFF
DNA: TGTGCCAGCAGCTTAAAGGGTCTATCTAGCGGGAGTCCCGATGAGCAGTTCTTC

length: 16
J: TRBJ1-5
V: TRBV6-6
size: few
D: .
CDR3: CASSPTRQRNNQPQHF
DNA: TGTGCCAGCAGTCCCACACGACAAAGGAACAATCAGCCCCAGCATTTT

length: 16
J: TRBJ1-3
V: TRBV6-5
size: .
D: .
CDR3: CASSYSTGISGNTIYF
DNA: TGTGCCAGCAGTTACTCGACGGGGATTTCTGGAAACACCATATATTTT

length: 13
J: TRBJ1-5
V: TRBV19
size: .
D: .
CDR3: CASSAAGRQPQHF
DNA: TGTGCCAGTAGTGCGGCGGGCCGCCAGCCCCAGCATTTT

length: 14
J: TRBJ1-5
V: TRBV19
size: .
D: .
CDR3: CASSQGQLYQPQHF
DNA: TGTGCCAGTAGTCAAGGACAGCTCTATCAGCCCCAGCATTTT

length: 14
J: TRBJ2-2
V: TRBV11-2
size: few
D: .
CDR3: CASSLGLTTGELFF
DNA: TGTGCCAGCAGCCTGGGACTTACCACCGGGGAGCTGTTTTTT

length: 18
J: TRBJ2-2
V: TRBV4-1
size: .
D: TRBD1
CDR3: CASSHGQGTVANTGELFF
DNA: TGCGCCAGCAGCCACGGACAGGGGACAGTAGCGAACACCGGGGAGCTGTTTTTT

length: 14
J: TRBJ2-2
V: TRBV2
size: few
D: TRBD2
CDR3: CASMTSAVTGELFF
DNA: TGTGCCAGCATGACTAGCGCCGTCACCGGGGAGCTGTTTTTT

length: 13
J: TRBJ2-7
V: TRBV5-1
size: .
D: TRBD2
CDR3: CASSPGLAYEQYF
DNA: TGCGCCAGCAGCCCCGGACTAGCTTACGAGCAGTACTTC

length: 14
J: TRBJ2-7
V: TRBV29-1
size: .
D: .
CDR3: CSVGVPGLLYEQYF
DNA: TGCAGCGTTGGGGTCCCGGGACTCCTCTACGAGCAGTACTTC

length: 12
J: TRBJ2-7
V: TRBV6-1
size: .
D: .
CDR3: CASSQGFNEQYF
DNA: TGTGCCAGCAGCCAGGGGTTCAACGAGCAGTACTTC

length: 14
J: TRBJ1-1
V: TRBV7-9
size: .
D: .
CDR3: CASSSVGEGTEAFF
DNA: TGTGCCAGCAGCTCAGTCGGGGAGGGGACTGAAGCTTTCTTT

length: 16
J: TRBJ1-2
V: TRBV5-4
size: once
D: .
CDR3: CASSAGVGESYAGYTF
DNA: TGTGCCAGCAGCGCGGGGGTAGGGGAAAGCTATGCTGGCTACACCTTC

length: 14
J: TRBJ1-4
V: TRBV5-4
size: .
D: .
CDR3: CASSLRGVGEKLFF
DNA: TGTGCCAGCAGCTTGAGGGGCGTCGGTGAAAAACTGTTTTTT

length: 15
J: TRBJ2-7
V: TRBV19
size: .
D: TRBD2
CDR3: CASSPGTSGRNEQYF
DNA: TGTGCCAGTTCTCCTGGGACTAGCGGGAGGAACGAGCAGTACTTC

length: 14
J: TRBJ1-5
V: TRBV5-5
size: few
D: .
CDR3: CASSLDPLNQPQHF
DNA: TGTGCCAGCAGCTTGGATCCCTTAAATCAGCCCCAGCATTTT

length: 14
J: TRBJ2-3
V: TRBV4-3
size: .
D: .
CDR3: CASSQDTAGWTQYF
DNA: TGCGCCAGCAGCCAAGATACGGCAGGGTGGACGCAGTATTTT

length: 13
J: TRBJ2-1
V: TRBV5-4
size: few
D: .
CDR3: CASRYSQLNEQFF
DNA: TGTGCCAGCAGATATAGCCAGCTCAATGAGCAGTTCTTC